This T cell receptor beta chain was captured by sequencing in a study of T cell changes during pregnancy in multiple sclerosis. There are 17 residues in the CDR3. The J segment lost 0 bases and the V segment lost 6 bases, leaving 13 bases of the junction unmatched. Germline CDR1 reads MNHEY; CDR2 reads SMNVEV (reference sequence). TCRdb's copy holds only in-frame clones and misses some; the assay was immunoSEQ multiplex PCR. The table has 90,000 or so clones, 92% seen once. This clonotype was sampled from a female donor with multiple sclerosis, enrolled in a pregnancy study. The specimen was peripheral blood, collected in the first trimester of pregnancy. The chain recombines TRBV27 with TRBJ2-7; TRBD2 agrees at 8 bases. The CDR3 DNA sequence: TGTGCCAGCAGCCTAAGCGGGAGCTTCCTCTACTCCTACGAGCAGTACTTC. Its protein product is CASSLSGSFLYSYEQYF.